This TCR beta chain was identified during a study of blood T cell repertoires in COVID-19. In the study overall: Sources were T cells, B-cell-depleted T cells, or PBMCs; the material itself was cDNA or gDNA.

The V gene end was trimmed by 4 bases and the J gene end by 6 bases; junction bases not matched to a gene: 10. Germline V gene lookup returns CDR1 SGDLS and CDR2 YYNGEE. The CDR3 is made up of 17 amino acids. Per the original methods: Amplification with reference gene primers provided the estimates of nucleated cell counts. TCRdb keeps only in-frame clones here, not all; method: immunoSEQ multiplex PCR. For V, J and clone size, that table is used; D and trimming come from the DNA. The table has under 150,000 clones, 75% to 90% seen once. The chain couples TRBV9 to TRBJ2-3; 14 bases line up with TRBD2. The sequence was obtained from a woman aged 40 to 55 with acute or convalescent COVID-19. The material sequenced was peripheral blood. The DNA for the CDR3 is TGTGCCAGCAGCCCCGGGACTAGCGGGGGAATCCGGGATACGCAGTATTTT. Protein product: CASSPGTSGGIRDTQYF.